The 27 T cell receptor beta chains listed next were all sequenced from one sample in a study of cytomegalovirus exposure and HLA in healthy donors. Primers included in the PCR were 60 Vbeta and 13 Jbeta primers. Measured with immunoSEQ multiplex PCR; TCRdb has only the in-frame clones, and not every one. Of 110,000 to 150,000 clones listed, roughly 77% are singletons. The sample comprised PBMCs. These receptors all come from a male donor in good health and CMV-seronegative.

As to this clone: Other DNA sequences in this sample translate to the same CDR3. V and J are TRBV10-3 and TRBJ1-1; possible D gene TRBD1, 5 bases. With 8 bases removed from V and 1 base from J, the gap between germline ends came to 35 bases. This CDR3 region has 21 residues. Germline V gene sequence: CDR1 ENHRY, CDR2 SYGVKD. In DNA form, the CDR3 reads TGTGCCATCGCGTCGGGGGGGGTCGGGGGGAAGGTCGGATTGGAGAACACTGAAGCTTTCTTT. It codes for CAIASGGVGGKVGLENTEAFF.

The V gene is TRBV7-2, the J gene TRBJ2-1; TRBD1 aligns across 7 bases. V dropped 1 base and J dropped 3; count of bases not matched to a gene: 3. Germline lookup yields CDR1 SGHTA and CDR2 FQGNSA. This CDR3 has 15 residues. CDR3 bases: TGTGCCAGCAGCTTAGGACAGGGCCTCTACAATGAGCAGTTCTTC. Translated, it gives CASSLGQGLYNEQFF.

The V call is TRBV18, the J call TRBJ2-7, with 8 bases aligning to TRBD1. Trimming took 5 bases from V and 2 from J; bases not matched to a gene: 5. The CDR3 contains 14 residues. CDR1 and CDR2 (germline): KGHSH, LQKENI. CDR3 nucleotides: TGTGCCAGCTCAGACCGGACAGGGACCTACGAGCAGTACTTC. It specifies CASSDRTGTYEQYF. The complete variable domain, with remaining parts taken from reference TRBV18 and TRBJ2-7, reads NAGVMQNPRHLVRRRGQEARLRCSPMKGHSHVYWYRQLPEEGLKFMVYLQKENIIDESGMPKERFSAEFPKEGPSILRIQQVVRGDSAAYFCASSDRTGTYEQYFGPGTRLTVT.

This clone was found a few times. The V gene is TRBV7-2, the J gene TRBJ1-2; 9 bases are shared with TRBD1. Germline V gene data show CDR1 as SGHTA and CDR2 as FQGNSA. Germline trimming cut 5 bases from V and 8 bases from J; bases unmatched to any gene: 9. This CDR3 region has 14 residues. In DNA, the CDR3 is TGTGCCAGCAGCCCCTCCGGGACAGGGAAGGGCTACACCTTC. Amino acid sequence: CASSPSGTGKGYTF. The full variable domain, with the rest looked up from reference TRBV7-2 and TRBJ1-2, is GAGVSQSPSNKVTEKGKDVELRCDPISGHTALYWYRQSLGQGLEFLIYFQGNSAPDKSGLPSDRFSAERTGGSVSTLTIQRTQQEDSAVYLCASSPSGTGKGYTFGSGTRLTVV.

V usage is TRBV5-1 and J usage is TRBJ1-1, with 11 bases matching TRBD1. In germline, CDR1 is SGHRS, CDR2 YFSETQ. CDR3 length: 15 residues. V dropped 5 bases and J dropped 3; count of bases not matched to a gene: 6. The CDR3 region is CASRRDRGEYTEAFF. The CDR3 coding sequence is TGCGCCAGCAGGAGGGACAGGGGGGAGTACACTGAAGCTTTCTTT. The full variable domain, completed using reference TRBV5-1 and TRBJ1-1, is KAGVTQTPRYLIKTRGQQVTLSCSPISGHRSVSWYQQTPGQGLQFLFEYFSETQRNKGNFPGRFSGRQFSNSRSEMNVSTLELGDSALYLCASRRDRGEYTEAFFGQGTRLTVV.

The rearrangement uses TRBV6-1 and TRBJ1-1; D remains unclear. This CDR3 has 12 residues. The germline V gene has CDR1 MNHNS and CDR2 SASEGT. Trimming pared 4 bases from V and 8 bases from J, leaving 11 bases between. CDR3 amino acids: CASSGSSVEAFF. The CDR3 bases are TGTGCCAGCAGTGGATCTAGTGTGGAAGCTTTCTTT.

The J gene is TRBJ1-2, the V gene TRBV19; D gene unclear. This CDR3 spans 12 amino acids. V was shortened by 3 bases and J by 4 bases, with 6 bases between the two germline ends. Per the germline V gene, CDR1 is LNHDA and CDR2 is SQIVND (reference sequence). CDR3 amino acids: CASSIVSYGYTF. In DNA form, the CDR3 reads TGTGCCAGTAGTATCGTCTCCTATGGCTACACCTTC.

V usage is TRBV7-9 and J usage is TRBJ1-3; D not resolved. Germline CDR1 is SEHNR and CDR2 is FQNEAQ (reference sequence). The CDR3 consists of 15 residues. The ends were cut back, 5 bases at V and 0 bases at J, with 11 bases in the middle. The CDR3 protein is CASSLVGDSGNTIYF. The DNA for the CDR3 is TGTGCCAGCAGCCTCGTCGGGGACTCTGGAAACACCATATATTTT.

The chain combines TRBV9 with TRBJ2-7; the match to TRBD1 covers 7 bases. The trim removed 4 bases at V and 2 bases at J, leaving 6 bases unmatched. The CDR3 loop spans 14 amino acids. The V gene's germline CDR1 is SGDLS and CDR2 YYNGEE. As DNA, the CDR3 is TGTGCCAGCAGCCCCCGGGACAGACCCTACGAGCAGTACTTC. Residues: CASSPRDRPYEQYF.

This clone was counted between two and nine times. The CDR3 DNA is TGCGCCAGCAGCCATCAAACGGGGACAGGGAAAACTGAAGCTTTCTTT. This translates into CASSHQTGTGKTEAFF. V is TRBV4-3 and J is TRBJ1-1, with TRBD1 matching over 9 bases. From germline, CDR1 is LGHNA and CDR2 YSLEER. This CDR3 has 16 amino acids. J was trimmed by 5 bases and V by 3 bases; bases with no gene match: 10.

This clone has a handful of counts. This chain joins TRBV5-6 and TRBJ2-1, with 8 bases lining up with TRBD1. The V and J ends lost 1 base and 2 bases, in that order; junction bases with no gene match: 2. This CDR3 is 15 amino acids long. The germline V gene encodes CDR1 SGHDT and CDR2 YYEEEE. This chain's CDR3 is CASSLTGGPYNEQFF. Written as DNA, the CDR3 is TGTGCCAGCAGCTTGACAGGGGGACCCTACAATGAGCAGTTCTTC.

This chain connects TRBV5-1 to TRBJ1-1; 7 bases map to TRBD1. The germline V gene has CDR1 SGHRS and CDR2 YFSETQ. V lost 4 bases, J lost 4 bases, and 4 bases stayed unmatched. The CDR3 is 13 amino acids. CDR3 residues: CASSNTGVTEAFF. CDR3 DNA: TGCGCCAGCAGCAATACAGGGGTCACTGAAGCTTTCTTT.

The J gene is TRBJ1-5, the V gene TRBV15, with D perhaps TRBD1 (5 bases). The CDR3 is made up of 15 amino acids. From germline, CDR1 is LNHNV and CDR2 YYDKDF (reference sequence). V was trimmed by 0 bases and J by 5 bases, leaving 11 bases between them. This CDR3 reads CATSRDMDIYQPQHF. The DNA for the CDR3 is TGTGCCACCAGCAGAGATATGGACATTTATCAGCCCCAGCATTTT. The variable domain in full, completed from reference TRBV15 and TRBJ1-5, reads DAMVIQNPRYQVTQFGKPVTLSCSQTLNHNVMYWYQQKSSQAPKLLFHYYDKDFNNEADTPDNFQSRRPNTSFCFLDIRSPGLGDTAMYLCATSRDMDIYQPQHFGDGTRLSIL.

The V gene is TRBV19, the J gene TRBJ1-4; perhaps TRBD1 as D (5 bases). The CDR3 extends over 15 amino acids. Germline V gene lookup returns CDR1 LNHDA and CDR2 SQIVND (reference sequence). V dropped 2 bases and J dropped 8 bases, with 15 bases sitting between them. CDR3 protein: CASSIWRDGSEKLFF. Written as DNA, the CDR3 is TGTGCCAGTAGTATATGGAGGGACGGGAGCGAAAAACTGTTTTTT.

This clone was recorded a few times. The J gene is TRBJ1-4, the V gene TRBV6-1; tentative D call: TRBD1 (6 bases). CDR1 is MNHNS and CDR2 is SASEGT in the germline V gene. The CDR3 sequence is 12 residues long. V gave up 3 bases and J gave up 13 bases, with 12 bases separating them. The CDR3 nucleotides read TGTGCCAGCAGTGATTTTGTGGACAGACTGTTTTTT. Its protein is CASSDFVDRLFF.

V and J are TRBV7-9 and TRBJ1-5; 7 bases agree with TRBD1. Germline loops: CDR1 SEHNR, CDR2 FQNEAQ (reference sequence). The CDR3 runs to 13 residues. The V segment lost 5 bases and the J segment 7 bases; nucleotides outside the gene matches: 5. In DNA form, the CDR3 reads TGTGCCAGCAGCCTCGGGACAGTACAGCCCCAGCATTTT. Protein sequence: CASSLGTVQPQHF.

In DNA form, the CDR3 reads TGTGCCAGCAGCTCACAGGGCTTCTCTGGAAACACCATATATTTT. This translates into CASSSQGFSGNTIYF. V is TRBV7-6 and J is TRBJ1-3, with D maybe TRBD1 (6 bases). V shed 4 bases and J shed 0 bases, with 10 bases lying between them. The CDR3 length is 15 residues. Germline CDR1 is SGHVS and CDR2 is FNYEAQ.

This clone showed up just a few times. The chain employs TRBV28 and TRBJ1-1; the D is unclear. The CDR3 is made up of 12 amino acids. Germline lookup yields CDR1 MDHEN and CDR2 SYDVKM. Trimming removed 5 bases from V and 1 base from J, with 5 bases in between. CDR3 loop: CASSRGNTEAFF. The CDR3 DNA sequence: TGTGCCAGCAGTCGGGGGAACACTGAAGCTTTCTTT.

This chain links TRBV6-5 with TRBJ2-7; D ambiguous. Germline CDR1 and CDR2: MNHEY and SVGAGI. Trimming pared 5 bases from V and 7 bases from J, leaving 9 bases between. The CDR3 spans 11 residues. The CDR3 reads CASSSAVEQYF. The CDR3 DNA follows: TGTGCCAGCAGTAGTGCGGTGGAGCAGTACTTC.

The chain combines TRBV19 with TRBJ2-7, with D maybe TRBD1 (6 bases). The CDR3 is 16 amino acids. CDR1 is LNHDA, CDR2 SQIVND, per germline (reference sequence). The V end was cut by 5 bases, the J end by 0 bases, with 17 bases between. CDR3 sequence (DNA): TGTGCCAGTAGTCCCCATTCGAGGGGGAGCTCCTACGAGCAGTACTTC. As protein: CASSPHSRGSSYEQYF.

The chain combines TRBV28 with TRBJ1-2, with a weak D call TRBD1 (5 bases). This CDR3 spans 14 amino acids. Deletions cut 5 bases from V and 6 bases from J, with 16 bases between. Looked up from germline, CDR1 is MDHEN and CDR2 is SYDVKM. The CDR3 DNA is TGTGCCAGCAGTGGCAGGGAGGGGATCCATGGCTACACCTTC. The encoded protein is CASSGREGIHGYTF.

The chain joins TRBV10-3 to TRBJ1-5, with 8 bases fitting TRBD1. V shed 0 bases and J 7 bases; nucleotides not matched to a gene: 5. Germline CDR1 ENHRY, CDR2 SYGVKD. This CDR3 region has 15 residues. CDR3 sequence (DNA): TGTGCCATCAGTGAGTCCCGGACAGGGTTACAGCCCCAGCATTTT. This gives the protein CAISESRTGLQPQHF.

This clone occurred a few times. J is TRBJ2-5 and V is TRBV7-6; perhaps TRBD1 as D (5 bases). The J call may not be correct, given that the DNA end is closer to TRBJ2-7. Looked up from germline, CDR1 is SGHVS and CDR2 is FNYEAQ. This CDR3 has 16 amino acids. The CDR3 DNA sequence: TGTGCCAGCAGCACCTCCCGACAGTACAGCTCCTACGAGCAGTACTTC. This codes for CASSTSRQYSSYEQYF.

The chain recombines TRBV5-1 with TRBJ1-4; TRBD1 matches at 7 bases. Germline V gives CDR1 SGHRS, CDR2 YFSETQ. V trimming: 5 bases; J trimming: 12 bases; junction bases outside the gene matches: 10. This CDR3 has 13 amino acids. As DNA, the CDR3 is TGCGCCAGCAGTATAGACCGTACAGGGGAACTGTTTTTT. Amino acid sequence: CASSIDRTGELFF.

This clone was seen only a few times. The rearrangement uses TRBV4-1 and TRBJ2-7, with no clear D. The ends were cut back, 1 base at V and 0 bases at J, with 16 bases in the middle. CDR3 length equals 17 residues. Germline V gene data show CDR1 as MGHRA and CDR2 as YSYEKL. The chain's CDR3 is CASSQGPSAASSYEQYF. In DNA form, the CDR3 reads TGCGCCAGCAGCCAAGGTCCCTCTGCGGCCTCCTCCTACGAGCAGTACTTC.

This rearrangement joins TRBV7-9 to TRBJ2-1; 10 bases fit TRBD2. The CDR3 covers 16 residues. The V gene end was trimmed by 5 bases and the J gene end by 5 bases; junction bases not matched to a gene: 9. Germline loops: CDR1 SEHNR, CDR2 FQNEAQ (reference sequence). The CDR3 loop reads CASSPRSSGSNNEQFF. CDR3 nucleotide sequence: TGTGCCAGCAGCCCACGTTCTAGCGGGAGTAACAATGAGCAGTTCTTC.

This clone was seen a handful of times. V is TRBV4-3 and J is TRBJ2-3; 9 bases agree with TRBD1. Germline values: CDR1 LGHNA, CDR2 YSLEER. Trimming cost V 4 bases and J 1 base; bases outside gene matches: 6. This CDR3 comprises 16 residues. The CDR3 protein is CASSLGTGSGTDTQYF. For the CDR3, the DNA is TGCGCCAGCAGCCTTGGGACAGGGTCCGGCACAGATACGCAGTATTTT.